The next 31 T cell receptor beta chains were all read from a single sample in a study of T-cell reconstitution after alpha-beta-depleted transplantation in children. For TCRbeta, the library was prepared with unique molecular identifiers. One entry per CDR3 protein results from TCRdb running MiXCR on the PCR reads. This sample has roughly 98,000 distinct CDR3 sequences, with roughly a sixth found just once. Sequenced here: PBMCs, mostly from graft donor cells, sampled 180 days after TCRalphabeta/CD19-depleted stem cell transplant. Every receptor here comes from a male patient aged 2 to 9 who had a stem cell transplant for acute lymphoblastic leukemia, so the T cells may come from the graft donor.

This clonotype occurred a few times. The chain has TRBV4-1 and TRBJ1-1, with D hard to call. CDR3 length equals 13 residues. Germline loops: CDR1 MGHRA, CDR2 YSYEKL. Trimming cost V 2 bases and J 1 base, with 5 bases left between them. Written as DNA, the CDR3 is TGCGCCAGCAGCCAAACCCCGAACACTGAAGCTTTCTTT. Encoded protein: CASSQTPNTEAFF.

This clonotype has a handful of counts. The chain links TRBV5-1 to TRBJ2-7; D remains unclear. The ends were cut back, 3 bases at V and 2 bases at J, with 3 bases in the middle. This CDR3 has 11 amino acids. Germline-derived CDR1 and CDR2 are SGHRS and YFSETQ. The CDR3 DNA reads TGCGCCAGCAGCTCCCCCTACGAGCAGTACTTC. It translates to CASSSPYEQYF.

The DNA of the CDR3 is TGTGCCAGCAGCTTAGCAGTTGGAGGCCTCAATCAGCCCCAGCATTTT. It is translated as CASSLAVGGLNQPQHF. This chain uses TRBV7-8 with TRBJ1-5; D gene unclear. This CDR3 spans 16 amino acids. Trimming stripped 0 bases from V and 3 bases from J, with 12 bases between. Germline V gives CDR1 SGHVS, CDR2 FQNEAQ.

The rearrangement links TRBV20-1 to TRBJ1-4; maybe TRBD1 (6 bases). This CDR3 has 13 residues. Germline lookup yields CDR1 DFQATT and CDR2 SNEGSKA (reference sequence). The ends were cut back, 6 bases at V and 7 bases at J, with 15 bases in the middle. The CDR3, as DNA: TGCAGTGCCCCGACAGGAGGGGGTGAAAAACTGTTTTTT. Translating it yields CSAPTGGGEKLFF.

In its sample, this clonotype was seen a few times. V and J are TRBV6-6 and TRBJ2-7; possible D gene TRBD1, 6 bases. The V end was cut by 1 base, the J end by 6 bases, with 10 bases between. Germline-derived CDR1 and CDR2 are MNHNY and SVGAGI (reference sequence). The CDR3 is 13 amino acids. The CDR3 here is CASSYYTGREQYF. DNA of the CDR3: TGTGCCAGCAGTTACTATACAGGGCGCGAGCAGTACTTC.

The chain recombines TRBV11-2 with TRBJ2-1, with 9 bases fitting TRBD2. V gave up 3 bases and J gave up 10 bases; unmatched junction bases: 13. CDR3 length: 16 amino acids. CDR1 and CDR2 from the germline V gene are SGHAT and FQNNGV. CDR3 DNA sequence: TGTGCCAGCAGCTTCTATGGGGCGGGGGGGGTCCAGGAGCAGTTCTTC. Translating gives CASSFYGAGGVQEQFF.

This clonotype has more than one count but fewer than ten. This chain's CDR3 is CASSPRGGVSYNEQFF. The CDR3 bases are TGTGCCAGCAGCCCCAGGGGAGGGGTTTCCTACAATGAGCAGTTCTTC. This chain links TRBV3-1 with TRBJ2-1, with D possibly matching TRBD2 (7 bases). Trimming took off 4 bases at V and 1 base at J, with 14 bases between the two ends. The CDR3 extends over 16 amino acids. CDR1 is LGHDT and CDR2 is YNNKEL in the germline V gene (reference sequence).

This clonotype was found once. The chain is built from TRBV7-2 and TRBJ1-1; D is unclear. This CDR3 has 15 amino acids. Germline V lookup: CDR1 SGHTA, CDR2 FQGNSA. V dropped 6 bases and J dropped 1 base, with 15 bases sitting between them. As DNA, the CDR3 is TGTGCCAGCAGGGGATCGTGGTGGTGGAACACTGAAGCTTTCTTT. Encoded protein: CASRGSWWWNTEAFF.

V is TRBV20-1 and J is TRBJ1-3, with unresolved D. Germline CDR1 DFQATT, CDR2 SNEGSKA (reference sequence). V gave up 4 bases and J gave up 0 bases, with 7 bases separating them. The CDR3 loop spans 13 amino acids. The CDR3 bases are TGCAGTGCTATCCGTCCCTCTGGAAACACCATATATTTT. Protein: CSAIRPSGNTIYF.

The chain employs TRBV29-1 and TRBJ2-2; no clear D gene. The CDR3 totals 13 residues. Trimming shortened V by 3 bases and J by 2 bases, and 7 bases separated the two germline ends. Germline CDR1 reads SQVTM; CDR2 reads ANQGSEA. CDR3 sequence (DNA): TGCAGCGTTGAGTCAGAAAACACCGGGGAGCTGTTTTTT. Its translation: CSVESENTGELFF.

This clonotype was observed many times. DNA for the CDR3: TGTGCCAGCAGTACACTTAGGGGGCCCACCTACAATGAGCAGTTCTTC. Translated, it gives CASSTLRGPTYNEQFF. The chain joins TRBV6-1 to TRBJ2-1; 7 nucleotides line up with TRBD1. In germline, CDR1 is MNHNS, CDR2 SASEGT. The V segment lost 5 bases and the J segment 2 bases; nucleotides outside the gene matches: 9. This CDR3 is built from 16 residues.

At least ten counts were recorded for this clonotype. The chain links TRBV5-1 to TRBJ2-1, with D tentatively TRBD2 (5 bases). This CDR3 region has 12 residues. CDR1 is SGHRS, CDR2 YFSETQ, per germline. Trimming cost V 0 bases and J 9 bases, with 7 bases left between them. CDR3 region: CASSLGAGEQFF. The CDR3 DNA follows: TGCGCCAGCAGCTTGGGGGCGGGTGAGCAGTTCTTC. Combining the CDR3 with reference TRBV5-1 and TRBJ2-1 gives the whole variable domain KAGVTQTPRYLIKTRGQQVTLSCSPISGHRSVSWYQQTPGQGLQFLFEYFSETQRNKGNFPGRFSGRQFSNSRSEMNVSTLELGDSALYLCASSLGAGEQFFGPGTRLTVL.

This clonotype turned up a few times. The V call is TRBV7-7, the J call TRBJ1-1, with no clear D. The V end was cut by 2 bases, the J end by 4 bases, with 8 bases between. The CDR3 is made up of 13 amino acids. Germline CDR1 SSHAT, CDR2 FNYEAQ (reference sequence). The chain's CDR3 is CASSLSIVTEAFF. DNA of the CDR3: TGTGCCAGCAGCTTATCAATAGTCACTGAAGCTTTCTTT.

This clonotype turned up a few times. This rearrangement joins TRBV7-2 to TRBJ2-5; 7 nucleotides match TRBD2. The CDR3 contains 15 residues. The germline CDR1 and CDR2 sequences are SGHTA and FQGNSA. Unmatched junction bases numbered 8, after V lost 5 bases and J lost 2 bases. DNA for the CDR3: TGTGCCAGCAGCATTCAGCGGGGACGGCAAGAGACCCAGTACTTC. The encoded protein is CASSIQRGRQETQYF.

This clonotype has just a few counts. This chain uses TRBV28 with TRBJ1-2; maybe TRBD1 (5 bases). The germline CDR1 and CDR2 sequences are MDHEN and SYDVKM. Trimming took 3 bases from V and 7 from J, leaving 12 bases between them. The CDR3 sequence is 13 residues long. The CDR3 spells CASSFRQGIGYTF. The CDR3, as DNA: TGTGCCAGCAGTTTCCGGCAGGGTATTGGCTACACCTTC.

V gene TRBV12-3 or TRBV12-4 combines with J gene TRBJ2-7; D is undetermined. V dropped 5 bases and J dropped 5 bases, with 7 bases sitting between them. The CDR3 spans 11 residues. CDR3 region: CASSPLHEQYF. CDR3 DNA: TGTGCCAGCAGTCCCCTCCACGAGCAGTACTTC.

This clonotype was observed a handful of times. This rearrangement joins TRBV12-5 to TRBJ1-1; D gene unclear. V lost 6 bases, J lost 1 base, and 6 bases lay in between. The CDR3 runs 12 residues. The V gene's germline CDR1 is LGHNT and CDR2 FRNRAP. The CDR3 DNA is TGTGCTAGTGGGGCAGCGAACACTGAAGCTTTCTTT. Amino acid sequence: CASGAANTEAFF.

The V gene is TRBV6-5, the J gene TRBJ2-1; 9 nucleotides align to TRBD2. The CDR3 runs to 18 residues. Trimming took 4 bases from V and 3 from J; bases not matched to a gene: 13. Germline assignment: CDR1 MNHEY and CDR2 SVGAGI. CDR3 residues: CASSWAWVAGANYNEQFF. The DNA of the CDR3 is TGTGCCAGCAGTTGGGCTTGGGTAGCGGGGGCGAACTACAATGAGCAGTTCTTC.

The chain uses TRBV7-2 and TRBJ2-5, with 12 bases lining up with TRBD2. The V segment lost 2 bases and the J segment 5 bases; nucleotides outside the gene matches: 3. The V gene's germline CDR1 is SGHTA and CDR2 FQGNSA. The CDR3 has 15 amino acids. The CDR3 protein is CASSLTSGGLETQYF. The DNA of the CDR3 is TGTGCCAGCAGCTTAACTAGCGGGGGGTTGGAGACCCAGTACTTC.

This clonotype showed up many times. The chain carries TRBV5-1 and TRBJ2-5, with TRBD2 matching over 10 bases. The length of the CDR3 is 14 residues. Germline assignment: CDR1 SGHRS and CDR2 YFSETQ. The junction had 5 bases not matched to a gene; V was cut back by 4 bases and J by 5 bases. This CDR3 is CASSRTSGGETQYF. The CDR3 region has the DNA TGCGCCAGCAGCAGGACTAGCGGTGGGGAGACCCAGTACTTC.

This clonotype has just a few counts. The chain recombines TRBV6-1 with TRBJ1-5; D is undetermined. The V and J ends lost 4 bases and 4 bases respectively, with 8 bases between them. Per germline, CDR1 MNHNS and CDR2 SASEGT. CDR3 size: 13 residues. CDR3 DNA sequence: TGTGCCAGCAGTGGGACGGAGAATCAGCCCCAGCATTTT. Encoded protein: CASSGTENQPQHF.

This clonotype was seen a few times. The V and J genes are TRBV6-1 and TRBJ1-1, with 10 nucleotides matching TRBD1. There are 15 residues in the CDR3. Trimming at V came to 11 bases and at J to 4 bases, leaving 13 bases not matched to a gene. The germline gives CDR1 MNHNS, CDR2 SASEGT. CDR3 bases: TGTGCCGTTCACCCGACAGGGGGCCCAAGCACTGAAGCTTTCTTT. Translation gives CAVHPTGGPSTEAFF.

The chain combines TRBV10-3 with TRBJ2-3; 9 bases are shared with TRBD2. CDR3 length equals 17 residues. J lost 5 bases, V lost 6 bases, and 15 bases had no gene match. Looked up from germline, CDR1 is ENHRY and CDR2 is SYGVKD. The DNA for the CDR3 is TGTGCCATCAGGGGGCCAGGAGCGGGGGGAGGTGGAGATACGCAGTATTTT. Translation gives CAIRGPGAGGGGDTQYF.

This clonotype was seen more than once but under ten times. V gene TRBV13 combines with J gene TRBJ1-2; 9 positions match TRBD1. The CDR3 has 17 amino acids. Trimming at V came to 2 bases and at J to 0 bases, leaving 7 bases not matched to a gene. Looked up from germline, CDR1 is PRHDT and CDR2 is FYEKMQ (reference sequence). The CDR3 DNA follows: TGTGCCAGCAGCTTACAACCGGGACAGGGCCCTAACTATGGCTACACCTTC. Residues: CASSLQPGQGPNYGYTF.

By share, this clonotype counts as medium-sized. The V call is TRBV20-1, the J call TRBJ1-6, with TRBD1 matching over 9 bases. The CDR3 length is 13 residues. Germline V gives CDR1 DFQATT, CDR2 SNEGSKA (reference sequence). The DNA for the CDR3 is TGCAGCAGAAACAGGGGGCTTAATTCACCCCTCCACTTT. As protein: CSRNRGLNSPLHF.

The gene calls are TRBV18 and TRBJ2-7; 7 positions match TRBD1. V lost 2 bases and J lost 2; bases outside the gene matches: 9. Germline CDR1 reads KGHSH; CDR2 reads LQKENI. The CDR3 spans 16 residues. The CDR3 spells CASSPKSGQATYEQYF. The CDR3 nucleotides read TGTGCCAGCTCACCAAAGTCCGGACAGGCTACCTACGAGCAGTACTTC. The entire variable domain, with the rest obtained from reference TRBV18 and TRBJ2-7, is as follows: NAGVMQNPRHLVRRRGQEARLRCSPMKGHSHVYWYRQLPEEGLKFMVYLQKENIIDESGMPKERFSAEFPKEGPSILRIQQVVRGDSAAYFCASSPKSGQATYEQYFGPGTRLTVT.

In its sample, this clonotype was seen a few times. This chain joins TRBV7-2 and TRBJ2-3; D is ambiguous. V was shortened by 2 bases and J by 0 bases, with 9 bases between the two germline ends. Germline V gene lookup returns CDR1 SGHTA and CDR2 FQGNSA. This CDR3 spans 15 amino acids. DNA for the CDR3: TGTGCCAGCAGCTTAACGGGTGCTAGCACAGATACGCAGTATTTT. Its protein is CASSLTGASTDTQYF.

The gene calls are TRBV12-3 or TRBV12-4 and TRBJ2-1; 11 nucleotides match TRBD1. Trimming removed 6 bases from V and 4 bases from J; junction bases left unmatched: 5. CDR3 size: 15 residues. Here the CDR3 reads CASSQGQGDYNEQFF. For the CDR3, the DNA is TGTGCCAGCAGCCAGGGACAGGGGGATTACAATGAGCAGTTCTTC.

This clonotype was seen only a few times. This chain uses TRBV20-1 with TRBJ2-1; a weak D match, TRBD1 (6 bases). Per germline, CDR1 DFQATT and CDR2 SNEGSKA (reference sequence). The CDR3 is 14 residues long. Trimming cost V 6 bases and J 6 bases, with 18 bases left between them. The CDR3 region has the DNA TGCAGTGCCACTCGGATGGGGGCTGGCAATGAGCAGTTCTTC. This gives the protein CSATRMGAGNEQFF.

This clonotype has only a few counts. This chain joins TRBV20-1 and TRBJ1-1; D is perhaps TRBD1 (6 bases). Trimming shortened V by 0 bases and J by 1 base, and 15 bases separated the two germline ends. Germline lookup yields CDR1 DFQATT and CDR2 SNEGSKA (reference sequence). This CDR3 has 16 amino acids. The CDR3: CSARDVRTDQNTEAFF. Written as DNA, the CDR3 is TGCAGTGCTAGAGATGTTCGGACAGATCAGAACACTGAAGCTTTCTTT.

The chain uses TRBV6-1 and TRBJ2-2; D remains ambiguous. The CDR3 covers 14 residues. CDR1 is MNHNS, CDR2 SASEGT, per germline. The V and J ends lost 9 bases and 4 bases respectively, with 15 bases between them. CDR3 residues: CASVQDRPTGELFF. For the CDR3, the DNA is TGTGCCAGTGTGCAGGATAGACCCACCGGGGAGCTGTTTTTT.